Given below is one T cell receptor (beta chain) in context. Its specificity is not known. The sample comes from a study of PD-1 blockade in classical Hodgkin lymphoma. Study-wide findings and caveats: With respect to the repertoire differences, their causes, possibly disease activity or prior therapy, remain undefined. Unlike CD8+ TCR diversity, which did not rise significantly by C4D1, CD4+ TCR diversity did. Reported findings placed baseline TCR diversity lower in newly diagnosed patients (compared with healthy donors).

The data were produced by immunoSEQ multiplex PCR, yet TCRdb's version contains in-frame clones alone and is incomplete. The table has about 28,000 clones, roughly 83% seen once; the top ten hold roughly 20%. Trimming pared 2 bases from V and 1 base from J, leaving 11 bases between. This CDR3 has 15 residues. CDR1 is SGDLS, CDR2 YYNGEE, per germline. Relapses following autologous stem cell transplantation were seen in all patients, with brentuximab vedotin exposure varying. Complete response, partial response or progressive disease were the best responses. The material was peripheral blood mononuclear cells (PBMCs), obtained before the second cycle of nivolumab. The TCR was taken from a human donor with classical Hodgkin lymphoma. The chain joins TRBV9 to TRBJ2-3; tentative D call: TRBD2 (5 bases). As DNA, the CDR3 is TGTGCCAGCAGCGTTTCCGGCGGGCGCACAGATACGCAGTATTTT. Amino acid sequence: CASSVSGGRTDTQYF.